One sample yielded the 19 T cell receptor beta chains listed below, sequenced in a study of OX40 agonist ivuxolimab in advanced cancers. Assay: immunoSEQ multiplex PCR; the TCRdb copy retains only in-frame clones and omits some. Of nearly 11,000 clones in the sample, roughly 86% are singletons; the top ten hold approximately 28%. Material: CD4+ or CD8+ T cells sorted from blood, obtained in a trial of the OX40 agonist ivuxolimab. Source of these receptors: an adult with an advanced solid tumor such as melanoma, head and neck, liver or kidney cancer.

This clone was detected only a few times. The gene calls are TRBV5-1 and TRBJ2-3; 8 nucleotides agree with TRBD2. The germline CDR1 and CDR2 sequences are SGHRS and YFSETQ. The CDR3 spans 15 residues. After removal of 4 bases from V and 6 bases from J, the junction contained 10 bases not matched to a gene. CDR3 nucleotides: TGCGCCAGCAGCGCGGGAACCGGGAGGGACGATACGCAGTATTTT. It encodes CASSAGTGRDDTQYF.

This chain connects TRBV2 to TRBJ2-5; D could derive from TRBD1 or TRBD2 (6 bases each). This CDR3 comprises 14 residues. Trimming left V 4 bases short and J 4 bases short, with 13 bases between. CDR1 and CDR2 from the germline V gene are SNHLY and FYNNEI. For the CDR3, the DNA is TGTGCCAGCAGTGTGGTACAGGGAGGAGAGACCCAGTACTTC. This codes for CASSVVQGGETQYF.

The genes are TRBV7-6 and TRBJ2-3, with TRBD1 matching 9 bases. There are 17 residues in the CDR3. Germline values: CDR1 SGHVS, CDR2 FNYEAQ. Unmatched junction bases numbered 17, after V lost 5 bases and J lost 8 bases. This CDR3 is CASSEGVPGQGLTTQYF. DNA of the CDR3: TGTGCCAGCAGCGAGGGGGTCCCGGGACAGGGTTTGACTACGCAGTATTTT.

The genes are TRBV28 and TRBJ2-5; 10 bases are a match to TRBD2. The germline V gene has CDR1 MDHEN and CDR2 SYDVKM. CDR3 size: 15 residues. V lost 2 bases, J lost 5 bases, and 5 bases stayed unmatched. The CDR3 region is CASSLLAGVGETQYF. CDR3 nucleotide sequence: TGTGCCAGCAGTTTACTAGCGGGAGTCGGGGAGACCCAGTACTTC.

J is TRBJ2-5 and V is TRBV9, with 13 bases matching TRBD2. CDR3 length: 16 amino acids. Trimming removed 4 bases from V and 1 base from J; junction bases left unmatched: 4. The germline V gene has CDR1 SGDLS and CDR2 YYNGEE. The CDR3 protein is CASSPGTSGIQETQYF. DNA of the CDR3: TGTGCCAGCAGCCCCGGGACTAGCGGGATCCAAGAGACCCAGTACTTC.

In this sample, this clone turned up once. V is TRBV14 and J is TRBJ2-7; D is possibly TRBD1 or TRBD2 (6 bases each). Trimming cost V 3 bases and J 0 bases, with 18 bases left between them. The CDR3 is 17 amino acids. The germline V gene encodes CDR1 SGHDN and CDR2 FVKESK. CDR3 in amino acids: CASSHYRGAGLSYEQYF. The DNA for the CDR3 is TGTGCCAGCAGCCACTATAGGGGGGCTGGCCTCTCCTACGAGCAGTACTTC.

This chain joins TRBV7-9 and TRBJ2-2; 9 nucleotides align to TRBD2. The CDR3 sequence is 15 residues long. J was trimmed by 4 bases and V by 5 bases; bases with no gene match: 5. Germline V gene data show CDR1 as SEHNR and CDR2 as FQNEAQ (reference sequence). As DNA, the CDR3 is TGTGCCAGCAGCAGGACTAGCGAGATCACCGGGGAGCTGTTTTTT. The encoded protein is CASSRTSEITGELFF.

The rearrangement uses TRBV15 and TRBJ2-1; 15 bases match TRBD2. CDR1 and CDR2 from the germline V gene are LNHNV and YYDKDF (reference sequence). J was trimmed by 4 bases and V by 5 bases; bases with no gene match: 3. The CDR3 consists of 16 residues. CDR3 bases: TGTGCCACCAGCTACGGACTAGCGGGAGGGTACAATGAGCAGTTCTTC. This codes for CATSYGLAGGYNEQFF.

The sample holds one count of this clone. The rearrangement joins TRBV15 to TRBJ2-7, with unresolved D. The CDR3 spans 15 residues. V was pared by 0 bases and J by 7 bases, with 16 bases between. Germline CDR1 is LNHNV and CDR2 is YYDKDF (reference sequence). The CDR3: CATSRDSETLNEQYF. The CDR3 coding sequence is TGTGCCACCAGCAGAGATTCAGAGACTCTTAATGAGCAGTACTTC. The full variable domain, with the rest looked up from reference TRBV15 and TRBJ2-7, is DAMVIQNPRYQVTQFGKPVTLSCSQTLNHNVMYWYQQKSSQAPKLLFHYYDKDFNNEADTPDNFQSRRPNTSFCFLDIRSPGLGDTAMYLCATSRDSETLNEQYFGPGTRLTVT.

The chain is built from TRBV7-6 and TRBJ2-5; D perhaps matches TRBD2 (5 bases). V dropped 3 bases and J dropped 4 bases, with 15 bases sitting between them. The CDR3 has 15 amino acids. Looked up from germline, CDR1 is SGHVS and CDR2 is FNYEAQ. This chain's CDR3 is CASSLGIAGGETQYF. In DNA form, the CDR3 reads TGTGCCAGCAGCTTGGGGATCGCAGGAGGAGAGACCCAGTACTTC.

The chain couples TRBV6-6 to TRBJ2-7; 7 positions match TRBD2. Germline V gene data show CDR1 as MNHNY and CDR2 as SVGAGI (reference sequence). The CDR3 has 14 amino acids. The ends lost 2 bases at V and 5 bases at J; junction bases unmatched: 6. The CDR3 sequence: CASSYGREVDEQYF. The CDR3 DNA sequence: TGTGCCAGCAGTTACGGTCGGGAGGTCGACGAGCAGTACTTC.

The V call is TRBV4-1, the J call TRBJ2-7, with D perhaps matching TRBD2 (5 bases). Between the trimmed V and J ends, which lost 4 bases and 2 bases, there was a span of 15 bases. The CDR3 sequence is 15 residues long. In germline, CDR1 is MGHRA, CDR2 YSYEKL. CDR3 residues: CASSLRVMSAYEQYF. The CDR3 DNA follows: TGCGCCAGCAGCCTGAGGGTCATGAGCGCCTACGAGCAGTACTTC.

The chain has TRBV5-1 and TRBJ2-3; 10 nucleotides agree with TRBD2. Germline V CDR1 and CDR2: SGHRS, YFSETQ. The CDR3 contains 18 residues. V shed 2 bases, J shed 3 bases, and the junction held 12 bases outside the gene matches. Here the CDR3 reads CASSFSTTVLAGTDTQYF. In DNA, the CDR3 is TGCGCCAGCAGCTTTTCAACTACCGTACTAGCGGGGACAGATACGCAGTATTTT.

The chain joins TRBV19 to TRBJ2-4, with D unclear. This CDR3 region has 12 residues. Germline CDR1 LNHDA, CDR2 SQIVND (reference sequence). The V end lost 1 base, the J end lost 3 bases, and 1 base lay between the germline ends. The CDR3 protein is CASSIGKNIQYF. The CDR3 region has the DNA TGTGCCAGTAGTATAGGCAAAAACATTCAGTACTTC.

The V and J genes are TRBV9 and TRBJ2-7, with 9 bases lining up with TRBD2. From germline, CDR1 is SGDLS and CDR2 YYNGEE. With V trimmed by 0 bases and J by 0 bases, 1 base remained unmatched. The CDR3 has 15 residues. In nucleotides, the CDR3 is TGTGCCAGCAGCGTAGGGCGGGAGGGCTCCTACGAGCAGTACTTC. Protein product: CASSVGREGSYEQYF.

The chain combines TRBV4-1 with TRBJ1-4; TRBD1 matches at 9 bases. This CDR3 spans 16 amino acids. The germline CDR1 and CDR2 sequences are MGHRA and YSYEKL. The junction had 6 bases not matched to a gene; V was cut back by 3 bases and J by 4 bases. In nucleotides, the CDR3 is TGCGCCAGCAGCCAGGGGGACAGGGCCAATAATGAAAAACTGTTTTTT. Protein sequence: CASSQGDRANNEKLFF.

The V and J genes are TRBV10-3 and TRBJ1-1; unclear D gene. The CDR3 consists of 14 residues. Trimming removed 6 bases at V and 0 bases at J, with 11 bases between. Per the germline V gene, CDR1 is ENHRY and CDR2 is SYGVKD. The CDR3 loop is CAIRDGAMNTEAFF. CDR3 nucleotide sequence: TGTGCCATCAGGGACGGCGCCATGAACACTGAAGCTTTCTTT.

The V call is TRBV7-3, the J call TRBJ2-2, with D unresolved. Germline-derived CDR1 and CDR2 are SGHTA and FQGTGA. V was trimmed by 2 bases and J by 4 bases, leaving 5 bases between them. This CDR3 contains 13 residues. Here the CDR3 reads CASSLQATGELFF. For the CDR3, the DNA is TGTGCCAGCAGCTTACAAGCCACCGGGGAGCTGTTTTTT.

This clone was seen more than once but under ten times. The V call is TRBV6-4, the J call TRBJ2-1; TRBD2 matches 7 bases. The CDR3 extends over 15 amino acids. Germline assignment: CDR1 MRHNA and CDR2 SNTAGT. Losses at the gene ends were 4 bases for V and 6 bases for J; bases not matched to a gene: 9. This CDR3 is CASSAVAGAGNEQFF. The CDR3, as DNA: TGTGCCAGCAGTGCCGTTGCGGGAGCTGGCAATGAGCAGTTCTTC.